This T cell receptor (beta chain) was obtained from a study of T-cell reconstitution after alpha-beta-depleted transplantation in children. This clonotype has a count of ten or more. Researchers prepared the TCRbeta library using unique molecular identifiers, the study reports. TCRdb processed the PCR reads anew with MiXCR; each CDR3 protein has one entry. The sample comprises a few hundred thousand distinct CDR3 sequences, approximately 9.9% of which are singletons, and about 4.9% rests with the top ten. V dropped 5 bases and J dropped 9 bases, with 16 bases sitting between them. The CDR3 spans 13 residues. Germline CDR1 is MNHNS and CDR2 is SASEGT.

This sequence was found in a human donor who donated a stem cell graft to a child with SCID. This chain joins TRBV6-1 and TRBJ1-1; tentatively, D is TRBD1 (6 bases). The material was PBMCs from the stem cell graft donor, obtained from the stem cell graft. The CDR3 is CASSLLGGAQAFF. The CDR3 DNA reads as TGTGCCAGCAGTCTCCTGGGGGGGGCACAAGCTTTCTTT.